Below, 27 T cell receptor beta chains from the same sample are listed, as sequenced in a study of identical twins. MiXCR, applied by TCRdb to the 5' RACE reads, yields one record per CDR3 protein. Here the sample spans more than 600,000 distinct CDR3 sequences, 18% being singletons. This sample also appeared in a second study, on T cells expressing NK-cell markers.

Source material: PBMCs. These receptors all come from a woman aged 18-29 years in good health.

This clonotype was found a few times. The rearrangement uses TRBV7-2 and TRBJ2-7; TRBD1 aligns across 7 bases. CDR1 is SGHTA, CDR2 FQGNSA, per germline. The CDR3 covers 14 residues. V trimming: 2 bases; J trimming: 4 bases; junction bases outside the gene matches: 5. As DNA, the CDR3 is TGTGCCAGCAGCTTACGGGACAGCGTTTACGAGCAGTACTTC. Translation: CASSLRDSVYEQYF.

As to this clonotype: A junction end diverges from the germline sequence, so it may reflect a read error. The genes are TRBV19 and TRBJ2-1, with 9 bases that match TRBD2. CDR3 length: 15 amino acids. The germline gives CDR1 LNHDA, CDR2 SQIVND (reference sequence). CDR3 nucleotides: TGTGCCAGTAGTATAGTACGGGCTAGCGGGAACGGTCTGGTCTTC. This translates into CASSIVRASGNGLVF.

This clonotype has a handful of counts. The chain couples TRBV20-1 to TRBJ2-1, with D possibly matching TRBD2 (5 bases). Germline loops: CDR1 DFQATT, CDR2 SNEGSKA (reference sequence). Trimming removed 6 bases from V and 1 base from J, with 10 bases in between. The CDR3 spans 13 residues. CDR3 sequence: CSAKLESYNEQFF. The CDR3 DNA reads TGCAGTGCCAAACTAGAATCCTACAATGAGCAGTTCTTC.

V usage is TRBV28 and J usage is TRBJ1-1; D is possibly TRBD1 (5 bases). This CDR3 contains 15 residues. Per the germline V gene, CDR1 is MDHEN and CDR2 is SYDVKM. V was pared by 5 bases and J by 1 base, with 14 bases between. CDR3 in amino acids: CASSPSGLTNTEAFF. The CDR3 region has the DNA TGTGCCAGCAGTCCTTCGGGACTTACGAACACTGAAGCTTTCTTT.

This clonotype was detected a few times. V gene TRBV20-1 combines with J gene TRBJ2-5; the match to TRBD2 covers 9 bases. Germline-derived CDR1 and CDR2 are DFQATT and SNEGSKA (reference sequence). V gave up 6 bases and J gave up 2 bases; unmatched junction bases: 10. The CDR3 spans 15 residues. This CDR3 is CSAPLSGRFQETQYF. The CDR3 DNA sequence: TGCAGTGCCCCTCTTAGCGGGAGATTTCAAGAGACCCAGTACTTC.

V is TRBV5-1 and J is TRBJ2-4, with 7 nucleotides matching TRBD2. Trimming cost V 0 bases and J 2 bases; bases outside gene matches: 5. CDR3 length: 16 residues. Germline V gene sequence: CDR1 SGHRS, CDR2 YFSETQ. The chain's CDR3 is CASSLAWGGSKNIQYF. CDR3 DNA sequence: TGCGCCAGCAGCTTGGCCTGGGGGGGTTCCAAAAACATTCAGTACTTC. Complete variable domain (other parts from reference TRBV5-1 and TRBJ2-4): KAGVTQTPRYLIKTRGQQVTLSCSPISGHRSVSWYQQTPGQGLQFLFEYFSETQRNKGNFPGRFSGRQFSNSRSEMNVSTLELGDSALYLCASSLAWGGSKNIQYFGAGTRLSVL.

The rearrangement joins TRBV29-1 to TRBJ2-1; 7 nucleotides agree with TRBD2. J was trimmed by 2 bases and V by 4 bases; bases with no gene match: 8. The CDR3 sequence is 15 residues long. CDR1 and CDR2 from the germline V gene are SQVTM and ANQGSEA. The CDR3 DNA is TGCAGCGTTGTACCCGGGAGGAACCCCTACAATGAGCAGTTCTTC. Its protein is CSVVPGRNPYNEQFF.

This clonotype was counted between two and nine times. This chain connects TRBV7-7 to TRBJ2-5; unclear D gene. The V gene's germline CDR1 is SSHAT and CDR2 FNYEAQ (reference sequence). The CDR3 has 13 amino acids. Trimming shortened V by 5 bases and J by 5 bases, and 12 bases separated the two germline ends. The CDR3 here is CASSHTPRETQYF. The CDR3 DNA reads TGTGCCAGCAGCCATACCCCTCGGGAGACCCAGTACTTC.

The chain joins TRBV6-2 or TRBV6-3 to TRBJ2-2, with D hard to call. Germline CDR1 MNHEY, CDR2 SVGEGT. The CDR3 runs 11 residues. Trimming shortened V by 10 bases and J by 6 bases, and 9 bases separated the two germline ends. The CDR3 sequence: CAIGRAGELFF. In DNA form, the CDR3 reads TGTGCCATAGGACGGGCCGGGGAGCTGTTTTTT.

This clonotype was found a few times. V gene TRBV7-9 combines with J gene TRBJ1-4; 11 bases are a match to TRBD1. CDR3 size: 15 residues. Germline V gives CDR1 SEHNR, CDR2 FQNEAQ (reference sequence). V lost 5 bases to trimming and J lost 8 bases; unmatched junction nucleotides: 7. The CDR3 bases are TGTGCCAGCAGCACCGGACAGGGGGCGAGGGAAAAACTGTTTTTT. Translated: CASSTGQGAREKLFF.

The chain is built from TRBV4-3 and TRBJ2-3, with TRBD1 identical over 10 bases. V gave up 1 base and J gave up 4 bases; unmatched junction bases: 11. The CDR3 is made up of 18 amino acids. Germline CDR1 and CDR2: LGHNA and YSLEER. This chain's CDR3 is CASSQGPGGQGVADTQYF. In DNA form, the CDR3 reads TGCGCCAGCAGCCAAGGCCCGGGCGGACAGGGGGTTGCAGATACGCAGTATTTT.

This clonotype was seen more than once but under ten times. The chain combines TRBV7-2 with TRBJ1-2; 7 nucleotides line up with TRBD1. The CDR3 length is 14 residues. V gave up 1 base and J gave up 4 bases; unmatched junction bases: 3. Germline assignment: CDR1 SGHTA and CDR2 FQGNSA. For the CDR3, the DNA is TGTGCCAGCAGCTTAGAGGGACAGAGCTATGGCTACACCTTC. Encoded protein: CASSLEGQSYGYTF.

V usage is TRBV7-2 and J usage is TRBJ2-2, with D maybe TRBD1 (5 bases). Germline V gene sequence: CDR1 SGHTA, CDR2 FQGNSA. Trimming shortened V by 3 bases and J by 6 bases, and 14 bases separated the two germline ends. The CDR3 is made up of 15 amino acids. The CDR3 sequence is CASSLRQRQSGELFF. In DNA, the CDR3 is TGTGCCAGCAGCTTGAGACAGAGACAATCCGGGGAGCTGTTTTTT.

V gene TRBV18 combines with J gene TRBJ1-4, with 10 bases aligning to TRBD1. The CDR3 is made up of 15 amino acids. CDR1 is KGHSH, CDR2 LQKENI, per germline. The J segment lost 10 bases and the V segment lost 0 bases, leaving 5 bases of the junction unmatched. Written as DNA, the CDR3 is TGTGCCAGCTCACCACCTGACAGGGGGCCTGGAAAACTGTTTTTT. The encoded protein is CASSPPDRGPGKLFF.

This clonotype was found a few times. The chain is built from TRBV29-1 and TRBJ2-3; D perhaps matches TRBD1 (6 bases). Deletions cut 0 bases from V and 5 bases from J, with 15 bases between. The CDR3 contains 15 residues. Germline V gives CDR1 SQVTM, CDR2 ANQGSEA. CDR3 in amino acids: CSVEDQGQGKDTQYF. The CDR3 nucleotides are TGCAGCGTTGAAGATCAAGGGCAGGGGAAAGATACGCAGTATTTT.

The J gene is TRBJ2-7, the V gene TRBV12-3 or TRBV12-4; 7 positions agree with TRBD2. The CDR3 runs to 15 residues. With V trimmed by 2 bases and J by 1 base, 5 bases remained unmatched. CDR3 loop: CASSLLTAGSYEQYF. The CDR3 coding sequence is TGTGCCAGCAGTTTACTCACAGCGGGGTCCTACGAGCAGTACTTC.

The CDR3 region is CASSDFRGRNTEAFF. The CDR3, as DNA: TGTGCCAGCAGCGACTTCAGGGGGCGGAACACTGAAGCTTTCTTT. The chain employs TRBV5-5 and TRBJ1-1; TRBD1 matches at 8 bases. After removal of 4 bases from V and 1 base from J, the junction contained 6 bases not matched to a gene. The CDR3 covers 15 residues. CDR1 and CDR2 (germline): SGHKS, YYEKEE (reference sequence).

This clonotype was observed a few times. This chain joins TRBV7-2 and TRBJ2-7; D not certain. Trimming pared 3 bases from V and 0 bases from J, leaving 9 bases between. Germline lookup yields CDR1 SGHTA and CDR2 FQGNSA. This CDR3 is 14 amino acids long. CDR3 loop: CASSFWGYSYEQYF. DNA for the CDR3: TGTGCCAGCAGCTTTTGGGGTTACTCCTACGAGCAGTACTTC.

This clonotype was seen a handful of times. This chain joins TRBV7-9 and TRBJ2-1, with a weak D call TRBD2 (6 bases). Per germline, CDR1 SEHNR and CDR2 FQNEAQ (reference sequence). V gave up 5 bases and J gave up 4 bases, with 18 bases separating them. This CDR3 is built from 16 residues. The CDR3 DNA sequence: TGTGCCAGCAGCCTCAAATTTAGCGGATCTTACAATGAGCAGTTCTTC. Its protein product is CASSLKFSGSYNEQFF.

V and J are TRBV11-2 and TRBJ2-1, with a possible D match to TRBD1 (6 bases). Germline V CDR1 and CDR2: SGHAT, FQNNGV. This CDR3 is 15 amino acids long. The ends were cut back, 5 bases at V and 6 bases at J, with 17 bases in the middle. CDR3 sequence (DNA): TGTGCCAGCAGCCCTCCCAGGGGTCCGATCAATGAGCAGTTCTTC. Its translation: CASSPPRGPINEQFF.

The chain has TRBV12-3 or TRBV12-4 and TRBJ1-2; 9 nucleotides match TRBD1. The CDR3 is 14 amino acids. After removal of 5 bases from V and 3 bases from J, the junction contained 4 bases not matched to a gene. CDR3 amino acids: CASSTYRGHYGYTF. DNA for the CDR3: TGTGCCAGCAGTACTTACAGGGGGCACTATGGCTACACCTTC.

This clonotype was seen many times. The V and J genes are TRBV27 and TRBJ2-2; D is undetermined. The CDR3 totals 14 residues. CDR1 is MNHEY, CDR2 SMNVEV, per germline (reference sequence). Trimming removed 5 bases at V and 0 bases at J, with 7 bases between. In DNA, the CDR3 is TGTGCCAGCAGTCCTCTAACGAACACCGGGGAGCTGTTTTTT. Amino acid sequence: CASSPLTNTGELFF.

The chain carries TRBV11-2 and TRBJ2-1; D unresolved. The CDR3 is 11 amino acids. V lost 7 bases and J 4 bases, leaving 5 bases between the germline ends. The germline gives CDR1 SGHAT, CDR2 FQNNGV. The CDR3 protein is CASTPYNEQFF. The DNA of the CDR3 is TGTGCCAGCACCCCGTACAATGAGCAGTTCTTC.

The CDR3 nucleotides are TGCGCCAGCAGCTTGGCCGTGCACTCACAAGCCCCAGATACGCAGTATTTT. Its translation: CASSLAVHSQAPDTQYF. The chain combines TRBV5-1 with TRBJ2-3; no definite D call. Looked up from germline, CDR1 is SGHRS and CDR2 is YFSETQ. The CDR3 spans 17 residues. V was clipped by 0 bases and J by 4 bases, with 18 bases between them.

The rearrangement uses TRBV10-3 and TRBJ2-3; 8 positions match TRBD2. Germline assignment: CDR1 ENHRY and CDR2 SYGVKD. This CDR3 is built from 14 residues. The trim removed 6 bases at V and 5 bases at J, leaving 7 bases unmatched. The CDR3 DNA follows: TGTGCCATCAGACCGGGGGGGCGTAGAGATACGCAGTATTTT. Amino acid sequence: CAIRPGGRRDTQYF.

This clonotype was counted only a few times. This chain joins TRBV6-2 or TRBV6-3 and TRBJ2-7; TRBD2 aligns across 7 bases. Trimming cost V 6 bases and J 7 bases; bases outside gene matches: 6. The CDR3 has 12 amino acids. Looked up from germline, CDR1 is MNHEY and CDR2 is SVGEGT. This CDR3 is CASSRGSKEQYF. CDR3 bases: TGTGCCAGCAGCCGCGGGAGTAAAGAGCAGTACTTC.

The CDR3 loop reads CASSPFQDRVMYEQYF. CDR3 coding DNA: TGTGCCAGCAGTCCCTTTCAGGACAGGGTAATGTACGAGCAGTACTTC. This chain links TRBV27 with TRBJ2-7; TRBD1 matches 8 bases. V trimming: 5 bases; J trimming: 4 bases; junction bases outside the gene matches: 13. Germline lookup yields CDR1 MNHEY and CDR2 SMNVEV (reference sequence). This CDR3 spans 16 amino acids.